The 4 T cell receptor beta chains below were found in one sample sequenced in a study of beta chain features in type 1 diabetes. Overall study results and limits: A moderate, significant TCRB CDR3 shortening appeared in type 1 diabetes across four CD4+ subsets.

Every bit of the isolated RNA underwent reverse transcription, so sequencing read expressed TCRB transcripts. Here immunoSEQ multiplex PCR was the method, and the copy in TCRdb shows in-frame clones only, minus some. The data show more than 300,000 clones, approximately 9.9% seen once. Their recognized antigens are unknown. Sequenced material: central memory CD4+ T cells from blood. The source of these receptors is a man between 25 and 39 years old with type 1 diabetes.

The CDR3 loop reads CASSDDQGWSGYTF. CDR3 bases: TGTGCCAGCAGTGATGACCAGGGCTGGAGTGGCTACACCTTC. The rearrangement links TRBV2 to TRBJ1-2; D is possibly TRBD1 (5 bases). Germline assignment: CDR1 SNHLY and CDR2 FYNNEI. The CDR3 has 14 residues. V lost 3 bases and J 7 bases, leaving 15 bases between the germline ends.

This clone was picked up a small number of times. The same CDR3 also results from other DNA sequences found in this sample. The chain has TRBV11-2 and TRBJ2-1; perhaps TRBD2 as D (6 bases). This CDR3 spans 17 amino acids. Germline V gene lookup returns CDR1 SGHAT and CDR2 FQNNGV. Trimming pared 1 base from V and 0 bases from J, leaving 13 bases between. The chain's CDR3 is CASSLGGGASSYNEQFF. The CDR3 DNA sequence: TGTGCCAGCAGCTTAGGAGGAGGGGCGTCCTCCTACAATGAGCAGTTCTTC.

This clone was recorded a few times. The rearrangement uses TRBV18 and TRBJ1-1, with 9 bases identical to TRBD1. The CDR3 is 18 residues long. Germline V gene lookup returns CDR1 KGHSH and CDR2 LQKENI. Trimming removed 2 bases from V and 1 base from J; junction bases left unmatched: 11. The CDR3 bases are TGTGCCAGCTCACCAAGGCGGGACAGGGTGAGTGGGAACACTGAAGCTTTCTTT. It codes for CASSPRRDRVSGNTEAFF.

Written as DNA, the CDR3 is TGTGCCAGCAGTGAAGCCGATCTCTTGGGGACCCAGTACTTC. Translated: CASSEADLLGTQYF. This chain connects TRBV6-1 to TRBJ2-5; D unresolved. Per germline, CDR1 MNHNS and CDR2 SASEGT. The V end was cut by 0 bases, the J end by 7 bases, with 12 bases between. This CDR3 comprises 14 residues.